This is a list of T cell receptor beta chains from one sample in a study of blood T cell repertoires in COVID-19. Measured with immunoSEQ multiplex PCR; TCRdb has only the in-frame clones, and not every one. The sample has approximately 330,000 clones; roughly 86% are singletons. Source material: peripheral blood. These receptors were taken from a man aged 25-45 years with COVID-19, enrolled during active disease. CDR3s include the opening cysteine and the closing phenylalanine or tryptophan. The D gene is left open where the match is weak. Expanded clones get a size class; other rows say once, few or many, or leave the size out.

cdr3_aa | cdr3_nt | j_call | d_call | clone_size | v_call
CSGVDTMNTEAFF | TGCAGCGGCGTCGACACAATGAACACTGAAGCTTTCTTT | TRBJ1-1 | . | few | TRBV29-1
CASSLTGITEAFF | TGTGCCAGCAGCCTTACAGGGATCACTGAAGCTTTCTTT | TRBJ1-1 | . | few | TRBV12-3/TRBV12-4
CASSLAQGLAKNIQYF | TGTGCCAGCAGCTTAGCCCAGGGTCTAGCCAAAAACATTCAGTACTTC | TRBJ2-4 | . | . | TRBV11-2
CASTGQGYNSPLHF | TGTGCCAGCACCGGACAGGGTTATAATTCACCCCTCCACTTT | TRBJ1-6 | TRBD1 | . | TRBV28
CASSTSGQGYGYTF | TGTGCCAGCAGCACTTCGGGACAGGGTTACGGCTACACCTTC | TRBJ1-2 | TRBD1 | once | TRBV7-3
CASSQVSGPYEQYF | TGTGCCAGCAGCCAAGTCAGTGGCCCCTACGAGCAGTACTTC | TRBJ2-7 | . | . | TRBV14
CASSFPGAVGGYTF | TGCGCCAGCAGCTTCCCAGGGGCGGTTGGAGGCTACACCTTC | TRBJ1-2 | . | . | TRBV5-1
CASSPPAGLRGGETQYF | TGTGCCAGCTCACCACCAGCGGGACTCCGGGGGGGAGAGACCCAGTACTTC | TRBJ2-5 | TRBD2 | . | TRBV18
CASSPPGQRLPYEQYF | TGTGCCAGCTCACCACCGGGACAGAGACTACCCTACGAGCAGTACTTC | TRBJ2-7 | TRBD1 | . | TRBV18
CASSQDQRQGIQPQHF | TGCGCCAGCAGCCAAGATCAACGACAGGGAATTCAGCCCCAGCATTTT | TRBJ1-5 | TRBD1 | . | TRBV4-3